The entry below gives a single T cell receptor beta chain sequence along with its context. Its antigen target is currently unknown. Base qualities are not at hand, and no much larger clone is one base apart. The data derive from a study of CD8+ T cells in alopecia areata listed by TCRdb under 2018. Describing the broader study: Treated patients were enrolled in an open-label pilot trial of oral tofacitinib at 5 to 10 mg twice daily for moderate-to-severe alopecia areata. Amplification of TCRbeta CDR3 regions was done by immunoSEQ multiplex PCR using 35 Vbeta forward primers and 13 Jbeta reverse primers. The SALT score, which quantifies the percentage of affected scalp surface area, was used to measure disease severity in treated patients. Tofacitinib-treated patients had biopsies at baseline and at 4 and 24 weeks of treatment, with a later scalp biopsy in several patients. Human TCRbeta sequencing covered scalp tissue and sorted CD4+ and CD8+ peripheral blood T cells from patchy and totalis/universalis alopecia areata patients and healthy controls. High-throughput TCRbeta sequencing was used to examine T cell clonal expansion in alopecia areata in both the C3H/HeJ mouse model and human patients. RNA was extracted with the PAXgene miRNA kit for fixed scalp, the miRNeasy kit for PBMCs, and the RNeasy kit for mouse skin. Clonality in the scalp was compared among normal scalp (n=4), patchy alopecia areata scalp (n=8), and alopecia totalis/universalis scalp (n=8). Tofacitinib was administered for 6 to 18 months, and 6 months of follow-up off drug were then conducted to assess delayed response and recurrence. The investigation overall reported the following: Unlike mouse skin, where gammadelta T cells dominate, normal human skin contains resident alphabeta T cells that get sequenced too, which complicates analysis of the scalp TCR repertoire. Because the treated cohort was small and had only one nonresponder, larger studies are needed to examine links between baseline CD8+ expansion and response. Shared TCR sequences between patients were less evident than in mice, which may be partly attributable to HLA diversity in the patient population. Tofacitinib significantly decreased scalp clonality and the number of expanded CD8+ clones among the top 100 scalp clones. Compared with normal scalp, lesional scalp, particularly in alopecia totalis/universalis, had higher clonality and more expanded CD8+ clones, which suggests antigenic drive. During tofacitinib treatment, many expanded lesional clones remained in scalp and blood, and this persistence may partly explain relapse after treatment is stopped.

The CDR3 goes from the cysteine to the phenylalanine over 11 residues. CDR3 DNA is the only sequence kept; it has 33 bases, read in frame from the first base. CDR1 and CDR2 are drawn from the germline V gene: SQVTM, ANQGSEA. V is clipped by 4 bases and J by 5 bases, and the sequence between their germline boundaries is 8 bases long. The time point label corresponds to: approximately 4 weeks on oral tofacitinib. The sample's treatment or condition label is to be understood as: oral pan-JAK inhibitor, 5-10 mg twice daily. Lesional scalp punch biopsies and peripheral blood were obtained from alopecia areata patients. PBMCs were isolated by density centrifugation and stained for CD3, CD4 and CD8, and CD4+ and CD8+ T cells were sorted on a FACSAria. Receptors were amplified or captured by the immunoSEQ multiplex PCR assay. To provide template for TCR sequencing, every sample had RNA extracted and reverse transcribed into cDNA. First-strand cDNA was synthesized using SuperScript III with a 2:1 mix of oligo-dT and random hexamers. A synthetic immune receptor repertoire was used to assess amplification bias, and residual bias was removed computationally. Per the source publication's procedure: Raw reads were preprocessed for error removal, and CDR3 was defined according to IMGT conventions as running from the conserved cysteine to phenylalanine. Clonality was calculated as 1 minus Shannon entropy normalized by log2 of the number of productive unique TCRs. Whether each scalp clone was CD4 or CD8 was inferred by checking scalp TCRbeta sequences against the CD4 and CD8 repertoires from sorted blood. TCRdb's version of the immuneACCESS table is confined to in-frame rearrangements and falls short of the full clone set. An unresolved V gene accounts for under half of the shortfall where checked; the remainder is of unknown origin. The DNA gave D and trimming, while V, J and clone size come from that table. The sample profile shows about 210,000 clones; less than 65% of them were found once. Around 4.3% of the sample belongs to the ten largest clones.

The chain was built from TRBV29-1 and TRBJ2-5; the D segment cannot be called with confidence. The source material was CD4+ T cells sorted from blood, sampled at week 4, from a patient treated with tofacitinib. The sequence came from a human donor with alopecia areata. The DNA reads TGCAGCGTTGTACCGAAGGAGACCCAGTACTTC. Its protein reads: CSVVPKETQYF.